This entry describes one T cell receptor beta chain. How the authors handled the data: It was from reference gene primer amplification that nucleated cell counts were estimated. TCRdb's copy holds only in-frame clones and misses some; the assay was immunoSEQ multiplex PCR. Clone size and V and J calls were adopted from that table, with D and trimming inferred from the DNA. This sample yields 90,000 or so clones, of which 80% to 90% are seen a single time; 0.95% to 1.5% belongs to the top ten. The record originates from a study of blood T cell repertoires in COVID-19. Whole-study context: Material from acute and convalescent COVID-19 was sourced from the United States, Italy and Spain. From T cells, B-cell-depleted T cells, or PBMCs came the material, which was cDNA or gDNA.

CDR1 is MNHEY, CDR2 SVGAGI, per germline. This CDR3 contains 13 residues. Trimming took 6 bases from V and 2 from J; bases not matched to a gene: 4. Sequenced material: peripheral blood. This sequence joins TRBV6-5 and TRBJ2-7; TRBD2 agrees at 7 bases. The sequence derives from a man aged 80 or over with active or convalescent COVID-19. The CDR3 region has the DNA TGTGCCAGCAGATCCGGACTAGCCTACGAGCAGTACTTC. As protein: CASRSGLAYEQYF.